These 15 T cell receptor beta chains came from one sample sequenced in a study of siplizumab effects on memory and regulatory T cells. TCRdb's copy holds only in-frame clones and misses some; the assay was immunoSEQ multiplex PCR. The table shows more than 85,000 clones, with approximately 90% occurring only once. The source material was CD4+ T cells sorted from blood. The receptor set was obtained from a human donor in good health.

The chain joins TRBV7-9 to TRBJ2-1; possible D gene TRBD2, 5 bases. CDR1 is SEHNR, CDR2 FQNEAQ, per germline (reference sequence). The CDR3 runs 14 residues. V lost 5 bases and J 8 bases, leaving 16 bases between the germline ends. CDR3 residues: CASSLKWRMDEQFF. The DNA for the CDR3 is TGTGCCAGCAGCCTCAAATGGAGGATGGATGAGCAGTTCTTC.

The CDR3 DNA reads TGTGCCAGCAGCTCGGATGAAGGGGGCGCGTATGGCTACACCTTC. Amino acid sequence: CASSSDEGGAYGYTF. The chain is built from TRBV7-6 and TRBJ1-2; TRBD1 matches 7 bases. In germline, CDR1 is SGHVS, CDR2 FNYEAQ. V was pared by 4 bases and J by 5 bases, with 10 bases of the junction left unmatched. The CDR3 totals 15 residues.

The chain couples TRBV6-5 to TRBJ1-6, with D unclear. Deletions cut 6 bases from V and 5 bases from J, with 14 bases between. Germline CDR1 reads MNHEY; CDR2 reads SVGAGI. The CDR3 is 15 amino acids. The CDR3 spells CASSATRAHNSPLHF. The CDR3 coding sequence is TGTGCCAGCAGCGCGACGAGGGCCCATAATTCACCCCTCCACTTT.

The CDR3 protein is CASSETVPPTEAFF. Written as DNA, the CDR3 is TGCGCCAGCAGCGAGACAGTTCCCCCCACTGAAGCTTTCTTT. The V and J genes are TRBV5-1 and TRBJ1-1, with a weak D call TRBD1 (5 bases). With 4 bases removed from V and 4 bases from J, the gap between germline ends came to 14 bases. The germline V gene encodes CDR1 SGHRS and CDR2 YFSETQ. The CDR3 has 14 residues.

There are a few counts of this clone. The CDR3 protein is CSVEEAREQYF. CDR3 sequence (DNA): TGCAGCGTTGAAGAGGCTCGCGAGCAGTACTTC. The J gene is TRBJ2-7, the V gene TRBV29-1; no clear D. CDR1 and CDR2 from the germline V gene are SQVTM and ANQGSEA. Trimming removed 0 bases from V and 6 bases from J, with 6 bases in between. The CDR3 totals 11 residues.

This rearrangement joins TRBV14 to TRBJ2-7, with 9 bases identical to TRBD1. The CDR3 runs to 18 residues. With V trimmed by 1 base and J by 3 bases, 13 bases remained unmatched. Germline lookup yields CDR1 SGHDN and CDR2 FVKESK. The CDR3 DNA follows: TGTGCCAGCAGCCAAGTACCCCTCGGGACAGGGTGGTTCTACGAGCAGTACTTC. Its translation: CASSQVPLGTGWFYEQYF.

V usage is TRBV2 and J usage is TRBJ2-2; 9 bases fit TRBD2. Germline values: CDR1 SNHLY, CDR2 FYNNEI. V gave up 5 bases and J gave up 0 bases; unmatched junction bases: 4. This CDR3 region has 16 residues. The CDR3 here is CASSRLAVSNTGELFF. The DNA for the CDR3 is TGTGCCAGCAGTCGACTAGCGGTTTCGAACACCGGGGAGCTGTTTTTT.

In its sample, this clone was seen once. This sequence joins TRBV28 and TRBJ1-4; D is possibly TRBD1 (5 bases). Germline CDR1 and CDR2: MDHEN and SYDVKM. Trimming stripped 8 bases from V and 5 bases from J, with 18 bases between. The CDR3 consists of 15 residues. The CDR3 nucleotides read TGTGCCAGCGCGTATGTGGGGGTCACCAATGAAAAACTGTTTTTT. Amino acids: CASAYVGVTNEKLFF. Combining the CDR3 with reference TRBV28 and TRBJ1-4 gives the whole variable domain DVKVTQSSRYLVKRTGEKVFLECVQDMDHENMFWYRQDPGLGLRLIYFSYDVKMKEKGDIPEGYSVSREKKERFSLILESASTNQTSMYLCASAYVGVTNEKLFFGSGTQLSVL.

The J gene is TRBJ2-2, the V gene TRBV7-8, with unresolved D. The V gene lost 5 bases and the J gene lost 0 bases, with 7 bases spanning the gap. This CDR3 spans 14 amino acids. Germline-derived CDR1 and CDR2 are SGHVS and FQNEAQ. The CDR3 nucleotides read TGTGCCAGCAGCCGCAAGACGAACACCGGGGAGCTGTTTTTT. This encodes CASSRKTNTGELFF.

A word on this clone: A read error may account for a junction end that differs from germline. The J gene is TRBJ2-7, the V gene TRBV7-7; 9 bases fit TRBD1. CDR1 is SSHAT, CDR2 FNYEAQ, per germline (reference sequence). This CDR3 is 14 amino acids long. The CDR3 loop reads CASSSRQGDHEQYF. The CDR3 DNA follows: TGTGCTAGCAGCTCCCGACAGGGGGATCACGAGCAGTACTTC.

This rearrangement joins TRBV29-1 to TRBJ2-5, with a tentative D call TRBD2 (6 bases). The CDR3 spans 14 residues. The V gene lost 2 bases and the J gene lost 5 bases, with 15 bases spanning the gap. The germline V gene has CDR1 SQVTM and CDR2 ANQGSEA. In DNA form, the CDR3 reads TGCAGCGTTGAAATTTCAGTCCGGGGGGAGACCCAGTACTTC. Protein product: CSVEISVRGETQYF.

In DNA, the CDR3 is TGTGCCTGGAGTGCTGGGGACGGTAATGAAAAACTGTTTTTT. This gives the protein CAWSAGDGNEKLFF. The chain links TRBV30 to TRBJ1-4, with TRBD1 as a possible D gene (5 bases). The CDR3 is 14 amino acids. V lost 1 base, J lost 4 bases, and 10 bases lay in between. Germline loops: CDR1 GTSNPN, CDR2 SVGIG (reference sequence).

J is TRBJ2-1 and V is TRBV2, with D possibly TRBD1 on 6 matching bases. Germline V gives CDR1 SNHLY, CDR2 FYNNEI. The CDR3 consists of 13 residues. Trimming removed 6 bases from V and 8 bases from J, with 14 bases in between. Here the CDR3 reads CASSEQGFHEQFF. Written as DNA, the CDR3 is TGTGCCAGCAGCGAACAGGGTTTCCATGAGCAGTTCTTC. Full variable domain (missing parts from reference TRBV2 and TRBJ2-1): EPEVTQTPSHQVTQMGQEVILRCVPISNHLYFYWYRQILGQKVEFLVSFYNNEISEKSEIFDDQFSVERPDGSNFTLKIRSTKLEDSAMYFCASSEQGFHEQFFGPGTRLTVL.

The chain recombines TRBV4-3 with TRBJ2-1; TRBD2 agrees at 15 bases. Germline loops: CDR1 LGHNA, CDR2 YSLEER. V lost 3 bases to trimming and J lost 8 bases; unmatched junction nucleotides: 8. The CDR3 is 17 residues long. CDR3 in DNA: TGCGCCAGCAGCCAGAACCGAGGACTAGCGGGAGGGGATGAGCAGTTCTTC. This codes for CASSQNRGLAGGDEQFF.

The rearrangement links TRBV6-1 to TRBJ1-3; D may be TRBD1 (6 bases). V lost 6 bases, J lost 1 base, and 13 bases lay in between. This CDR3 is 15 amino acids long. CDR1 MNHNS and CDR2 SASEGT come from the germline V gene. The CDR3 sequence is CASREGGASGNTIYF. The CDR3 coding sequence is TGTGCCAGCAGAGAGGGGGGTGCGTCTGGAAACACCATATATTTT.